This TCR beta chain comes out of a study of patients and donors after allogeneic stem cell transplantation. TCRdb re-called the RT-PCR reads through MiXCR, storing one row per CDR3 protein. Found here are approximately 200,000 distinct CDR3 sequences, around two fifths of them singletons; the top ten hold roughly 11%. The CDR3 is 16 residues long. The V end was cut by 6 bases, the J end by 8 bases, with 20 bases between. Per germline, CDR1 MDHEN and CDR2 SYDVKM. The rearrangement joins TRBV28 to TRBJ1-6; D remains unclear. The source material was blood, either unsorted or a sorted T cell fraction (not recorded which). This receptor was taken from a human donor who was either an allogeneic HSCT recipient or a stem cell or donor lymphocyte infusion donor (not recorded which). It is not recorded whose cells these are; they may come from a transplant donor. DNA for the CDR3: TGTGCCAGCAGCCCCGCCGGGAGCCCCATGGATTCACCCCTCCACTTT. Encoded protein: CASSPAGSPMDSPLHF.